Detailed here is one T cell receptor (beta chain). Its target is not known. Assay: immunoSEQ multiplex PCR; the TCRdb copy retains only in-frame clones and omits some. Here the sample spans about 1 million clones, approximately 68% being singletons. The data were obtained in a study of shared clonotypes between healthy human individuals. Study-wide context: Donors, aged 18 to 49, were a couple of women and a few men. Overall study findings and caveats: What rarefaction showed was incomplete sorted-subset sequencing despite large depth.

Subsets obtained from CD4+ cells comprised CD45RA+ naive and CD45RA-negative memory cells. This CDR3 comprises 15 residues. The germline V gene has CDR1 KGHSH and CDR2 LQKENI. Losses at the gene ends were 4 bases for V and 0 bases for J; bases not matched to a gene: 6. This rearrangement joins TRBV18 to TRBJ2-7; 7 bases are a match to TRBD1. The sequence was obtained from a man aged 18-30 years in good health. Source material: memory CD4+ T cells sorted from blood. The subset was: CD45RA-negative fraction. The CDR3: CASSQTGTDSYEQYF. The CDR3 DNA reads as TGTGCCAGCTCACAAACCGGGACAGACTCCTACGAGCAGTACTTC. The variable domain in full, with the rest retrieved from reference TRBV18 and TRBJ2-7, is NAGVMQNPRHLVRRRGQEARLRCSPMKGHSHVYWYRQLPEEGLKFMVYLQKENIIDESGMPKERFSAEFPKEGPSILRIQQVVRGDSAAYFCASSQTGTDSYEQYFGPGTRLTVT.